Below, 8 T cell receptor beta chains from the same sample are listed, as sequenced in a study of OX40 agonist ivuxolimab in advanced cancers. Using immunoSEQ multiplex PCR, the repertoire was profiled, and TCRdb retains in-frame clones only, with some absent. The table shows 75,000 to 95,000 clones, with about 89% occurring only once. Sequences were derived from CD4+ or CD8+ T cells sorted from blood, sampled in a trial of the OX40 agonist ivuxolimab. Receptor source: an adult with an advanced solid tumor such as melanoma, head and neck, liver or kidney cancer.

The chain carries TRBV6-1 and TRBJ2-3; 9 bases line up with TRBD2. Per the germline V gene, CDR1 is MNHNS and CDR2 is SASEGT. V lost 0 bases to trimming and J lost 5 bases; unmatched junction nucleotides: 9. The CDR3 has 17 amino acids. CDR3: CASSEAPAGGPGDTQYF. The CDR3 nucleotides are TGTGCCAGCAGTGAAGCCCCGGCGGGGGGGCCGGGAGATACGCAGTATTTT.

This sequence joins TRBV7-2 and TRBJ2-7; 7 nucleotides match TRBD1. Looked up from germline, CDR1 is SGHTA and CDR2 is FQGNSA. The CDR3 spans 15 residues. V shed 3 bases and J 3 bases; nucleotides not matched to a gene: 8. As DNA, the CDR3 is TGTGCCAGCAGCTTTCCTGAGACAGGGATCTACGAGCAGTACTTC. This gives the protein CASSFPETGIYEQYF.

The chain employs TRBV4-2 and TRBJ2-7, with 8 bases lining up with TRBD2. Germline V gene data show CDR1 as LGHNA and CDR2 as YNFKEQ. The CDR3 is made up of 13 amino acids. The ends lost 4 bases at V and 2 bases at J; junction bases unmatched: 1. In DNA, the CDR3 is TGTGCCAGCAGCCCCGGGGGGGCCTACGAGCAGTACTTC. Amino acids: CASSPGGAYEQYF.

Remarks on this clone: The same CDR3 can be traced to other DNA sequences in this sample. The genes are TRBV5-1 and TRBJ2-7, with 8 bases fitting TRBD1. Germline V gives CDR1 SGHRS, CDR2 YFSETQ. This CDR3 is 14 amino acids long. The junction had 3 bases not matched to a gene; V was cut back by 0 bases and J by 4 bases. CDR3 DNA sequence: TGCGCCAGCAGCTTGGCAGGGGGCGGGTACGAGCAGTACTTC. Translating gives CASSLAGGGYEQYF. The full variable domain, completed using reference TRBV5-1 and TRBJ2-7, is KAGVTQTPRYLIKTRGQQVTLSCSPISGHRSVSWYQQTPGQGLQFLFEYFSETQRNKGNFPGRFSGRQFSNSRSEMNVSTLELGDSALYLCASSLAGGGYEQYFGPGTRLTVT.

A single count supports this clone. The chain recombines TRBV5-1 with TRBJ1-6; D gene ambiguous. CDR1 and CDR2 (germline): SGHRS, YFSETQ. The CDR3 is 17 amino acids. V gave up 1 base and J gave up 0 bases, with 11 bases separating them. CDR3 amino acids: CASSLTPQSSYNSPLHF. Here the CDR3 DNA reads TGCGCCAGCAGCTTGACACCCCAAAGCTCCTATAATTCACCCCTCCACTTT.

The table lists this clone with a few counts. The chain joins TRBV7-9 to TRBJ2-7; 10 bases match TRBD2. Germline assignment: CDR1 SEHNR and CDR2 FQNEAQ (reference sequence). The junction had 3 bases not matched to a gene; V was cut back by 5 bases and J by 2 bases. The CDR3 consists of 14 residues. CDR3 DNA sequence: TGTGCCAGCAGCGATAGCGGGGGGACCTACGAGCAGTACTTC. This translates into CASSDSGGTYEQYF.

The V gene is TRBV2, the J gene TRBJ2-7; 7 bases are shared with TRBD1. The CDR3 extends over 13 amino acids. Germline lookup yields CDR1 SNHLY and CDR2 FYNNEI. With 5 bases clipped from V and 3 bases from J, the junction kept 4 bases outside the gene matches. In DNA, the CDR3 is TGTGCCAGCAGTAAGGGACAGTTCTACGAGCAGTACTTC. It yields the protein CASSKGQFYEQYF.

This clone was recorded once. J is TRBJ2-1 and V is TRBV4-1; the D is unclear. The germline gives CDR1 MGHRA, CDR2 YSYEKL. V was shortened by 4 bases and J by 1 base, with 11 bases between the two germline ends. The length of the CDR3 is 15 residues. The CDR3 bases are TGCGCCAGCAGCCTCGGCGTCGGGTCCTACAATGAGCAGTTCTTC. Its translation is CASSLGVGSYNEQFF.